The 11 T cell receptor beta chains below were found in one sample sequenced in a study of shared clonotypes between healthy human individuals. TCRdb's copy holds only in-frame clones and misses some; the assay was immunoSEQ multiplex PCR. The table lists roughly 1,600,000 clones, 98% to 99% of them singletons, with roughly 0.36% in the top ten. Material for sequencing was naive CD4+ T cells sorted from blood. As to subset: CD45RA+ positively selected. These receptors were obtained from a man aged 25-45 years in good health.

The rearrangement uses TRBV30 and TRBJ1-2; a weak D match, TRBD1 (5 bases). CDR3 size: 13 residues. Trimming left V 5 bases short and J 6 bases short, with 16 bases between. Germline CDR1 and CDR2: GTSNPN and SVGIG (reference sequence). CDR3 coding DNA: TGTGCCTGGCGGGACGCCGAGGACCATGGCTACACCTTC. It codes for CAWRDAEDHGYTF.

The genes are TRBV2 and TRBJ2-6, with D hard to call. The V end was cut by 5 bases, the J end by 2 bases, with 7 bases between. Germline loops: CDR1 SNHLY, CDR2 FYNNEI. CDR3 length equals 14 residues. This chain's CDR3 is CASSPTTGANVLTF. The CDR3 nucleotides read TGTGCCAGCAGTCCCACAACTGGGGCCAACGTCCTGACTTTC.

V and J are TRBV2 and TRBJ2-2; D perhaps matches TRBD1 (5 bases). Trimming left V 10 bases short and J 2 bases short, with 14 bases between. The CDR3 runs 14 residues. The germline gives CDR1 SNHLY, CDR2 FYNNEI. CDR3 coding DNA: TGTGCCAATAATGTCCAGGGAAACACCGGGGAGCTGTTTTTT. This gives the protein CANNVQGNTGELFF. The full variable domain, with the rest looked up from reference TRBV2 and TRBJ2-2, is EPEVTQTPSHQVTQMGQEVILRCVPISNHLYFYWYRQILGQKVEFLVSFYNNEISEKSEIFDDQFSVERPDGSNFTLKIRSTKLEDSAMYFCANNVQGNTGELFFGEGSRLTVL.

DNA for the CDR3: TGTGCCAGCAGTGAACTGGGTGGAAGCTCTGGGGCCAACGTCCTGACTTTC. Translated: CASSELGGSSGANVLTF. The V and J genes are TRBV2 and TRBJ2-6; the D is unclear. The germline V gene encodes CDR1 SNHLY and CDR2 FYNNEI. V dropped 2 bases and J dropped 0 bases, with 11 bases sitting between them. CDR3 length equals 17 residues.

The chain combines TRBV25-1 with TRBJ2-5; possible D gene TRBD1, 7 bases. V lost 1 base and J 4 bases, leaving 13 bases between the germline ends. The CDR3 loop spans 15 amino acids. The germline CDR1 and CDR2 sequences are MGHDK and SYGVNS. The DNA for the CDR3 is TGTGCCAGCAGTGAATCGGAGGGGGCGCGAGAGACCCAGTACTTC. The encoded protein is CASSESEGARETQYF. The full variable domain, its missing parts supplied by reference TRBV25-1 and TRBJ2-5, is EADIYQTPRYLVIGTGKKITLECSQTMGHDKMYWYQQDPGMELHLIHYSYGVNSTEKGDLSSESTVSRIRTEHFPLTLESARPSHTSQYLCASSESEGARETQYFGPGTRLLVL.

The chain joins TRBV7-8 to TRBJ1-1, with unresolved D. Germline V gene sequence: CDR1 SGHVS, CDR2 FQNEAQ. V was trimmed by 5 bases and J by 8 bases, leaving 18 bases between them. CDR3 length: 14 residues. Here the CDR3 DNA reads TGTGCCAGCAGCCAAATGAAGGACCGCGCAGAAGCTTTCTTT. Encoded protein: CASSQMKDRAEAFF. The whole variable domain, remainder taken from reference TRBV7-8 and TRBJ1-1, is GAGVSQSPRYKVAKRGQDVALRCDPISGHVSLFWYQQALGQGPEFLTYFQNEAQLDKSGLPSDRFFAERPEGSVSTLKIQRTQQEDSAVYLCASSQMKDRAEAFFGQGTRLTVV.

CDR3 DNA: TGTGCCAGCAGTTTATCGGGCAGGGCTGAAAAACTGTTTTTT. Its protein product is CASSLSGRAEKLFF. This sequence joins TRBV28 and TRBJ1-4; weak D call: TRBD1 (5 bases). V was cut by 1 base and J by 7 bases, with 10 bases left in between. Germline loops: CDR1 MDHEN, CDR2 SYDVKM. This CDR3 comprises 14 residues.

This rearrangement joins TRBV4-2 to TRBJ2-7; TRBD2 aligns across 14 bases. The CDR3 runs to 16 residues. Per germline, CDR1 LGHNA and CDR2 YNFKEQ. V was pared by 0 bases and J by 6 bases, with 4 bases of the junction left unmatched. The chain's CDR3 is CASSQDLGLAGVEQYF. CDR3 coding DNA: TGTGCCAGCAGCCAAGATTTGGGACTAGCGGGAGTCGAGCAGTACTTC.

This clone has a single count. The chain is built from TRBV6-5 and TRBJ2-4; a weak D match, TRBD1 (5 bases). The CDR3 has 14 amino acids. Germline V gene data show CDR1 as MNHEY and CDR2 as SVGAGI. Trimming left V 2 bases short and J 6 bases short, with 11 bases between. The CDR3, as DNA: TGTGCCAGCAGTTACAACAGGCAACTAAACATTCAGTACTTC. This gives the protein CASSYNRQLNIQYF.

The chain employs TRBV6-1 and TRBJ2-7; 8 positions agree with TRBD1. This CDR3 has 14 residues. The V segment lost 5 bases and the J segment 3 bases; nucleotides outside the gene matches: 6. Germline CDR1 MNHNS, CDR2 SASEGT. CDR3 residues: CASSRAGGFYEQYF. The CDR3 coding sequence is TGTGCCAGCAGTCGGGCAGGGGGCTTCTACGAGCAGTACTTC.

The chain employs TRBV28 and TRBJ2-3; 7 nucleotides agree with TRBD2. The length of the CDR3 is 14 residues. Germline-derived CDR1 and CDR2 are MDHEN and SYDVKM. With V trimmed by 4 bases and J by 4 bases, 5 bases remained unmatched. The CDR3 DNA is TGTGCCAGCAGTTCCGGGACTAACTCAGATACGCAGTATTTT. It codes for CASSSGTNSDTQYF.